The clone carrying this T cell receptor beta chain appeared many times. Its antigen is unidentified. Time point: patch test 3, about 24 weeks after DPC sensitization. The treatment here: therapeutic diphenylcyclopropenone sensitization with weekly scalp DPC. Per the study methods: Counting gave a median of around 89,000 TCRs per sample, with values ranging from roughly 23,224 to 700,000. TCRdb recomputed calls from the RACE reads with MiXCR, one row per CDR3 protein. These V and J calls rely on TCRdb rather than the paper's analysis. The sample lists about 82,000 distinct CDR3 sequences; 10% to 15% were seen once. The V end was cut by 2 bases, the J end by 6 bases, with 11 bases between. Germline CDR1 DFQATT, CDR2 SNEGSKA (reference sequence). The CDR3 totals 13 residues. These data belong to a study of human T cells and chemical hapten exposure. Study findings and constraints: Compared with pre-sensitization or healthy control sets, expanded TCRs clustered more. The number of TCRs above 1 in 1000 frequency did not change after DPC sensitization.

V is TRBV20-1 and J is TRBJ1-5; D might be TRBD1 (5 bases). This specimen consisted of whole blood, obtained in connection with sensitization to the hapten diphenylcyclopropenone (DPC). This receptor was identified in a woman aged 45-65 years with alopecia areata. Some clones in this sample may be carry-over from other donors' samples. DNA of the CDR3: TGCAGTGCTAGACACGGGACCTCTCAGCCCCAGCATTTT. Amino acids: CSARHGTSQPQHF.